This T cell receptor beta chain derives from a study of CD8+CD57+ T cells in acquired aplastic anemia. This clonotype was counted a single time. Its antigen is still unknown. Just one base apart from a much larger clone, this may be a read error. Patients picked for sequencing had shown CD8+CD57+ cell expansion detected by flow cytometry. When blood sampling took place, the patients had received no therapy. Study conclusions and caveats: Patients were compared with controls for CD8+ Simpson's diversity, and no significant difference emerged.

From germline, CDR1 is SGHTS and CDR2 YDEGEE. CDR3 size: 17 residues. With 7 bases clipped from V and 5 bases from J, the junction kept 20 bases outside the gene matches. TCR beta VDJ and CDR3 profiling used genomic DNA as template. A single record per CDR3 protein comes from TCRdb applying MiXCR to the reads. The table lists over 150,000 distinct CDR3 sequences, just over 50% of them singletons. The chain is built from TRBV5-8 and TRBJ2-5; 7 bases fit TRBD2. Input material: sorted CD4+, CD8+, or CD8+CD57+ T cells (not recorded which) from PBMCs. The source is a human donor with aplastic anemia. This CDR3 reads CASGLVCGGGVFETQYF. In DNA, the CDR3 is TGTGCCAGCGGCCTTGTATGTGGTGGGGGGGTATTTGAGACCCAGTACTTC.